This T cell receptor beta chain emerged from a study of shared clonotypes between healthy human individuals. Donation came from healthy HIV-negative adults that had no recent acute infections or vaccinations. The authors' processing: Filtering was not the same, since immunoSEQ gave junction-only sequences without quality scores. Clones were read by immunoSEQ multiplex PCR, and TCRdb kept only the in-frame ones, dropping some. V and J calls and clone size are as listed in that table; D and trimming were resolved from the DNA. The sample includes fewer than 3 million clones, roughly 92% of them seen just once. With respect to this clone: Its specificity is not known.

Study-level findings and limits: Incompleteness in sorted-subset sequencing, despite large depth, was shown by rarefaction. Naive subsets, compared against memory subsets, generally had larger estimated richness values.

The CDR3 is 15 residues long. V dropped 5 bases and J dropped 5; count of bases not matched to a gene: 11. The germline CDR1 and CDR2 sequences are SGHAT and FQNNGV. The sequence was collected from a man between 18 and 35 years old in good health. Some clones in this sample may be carry-over from other donors' samples. Sequencing was performed on naive CD4+ T cells from PBMCs. Subset meaning: CD45RA+ positively selected. This chain joins TRBV11-2 and TRBJ2-5; 7 bases are a match to TRBD1. The CDR3 region has the DNA TGTGCCAGCAGCGATTACAGGGGTAGGGCGGAGACCCAGTACTTC. Its protein is CASSDYRGRAETQYF.